The TCR beta chain under discussion was sequenced for a study of blood T cell repertoires in COVID-19. Study-wide background: The samples span acute and convalescent COVID-19 from the United States, Italy and Spain. In each case, the material was cDNA or gDNA derived from T cells, B-cell-depleted T cells, or PBMCs.

How the authors handled the data: Estimation of nucleated cell counts was performed using reference gene primer amplification. This table comes from immunoSEQ multiplex PCR, and its TCRdb copy is limited to in-frame clones, with some not included. Clone size and the V and J calls come from that table; the DNA yielded D and trimming. The sample consists of roughly 150,000 clones, roughly 80% of them appearing once. CDR3 length: 15 amino acids. The germline V gene has CDR1 SGHDT and CDR2 YYEEEE. V gave up 2 bases and J gave up 7 bases, with 13 bases separating them. Specimen: peripheral blood. This TCR derives from an elderly woman with acute or convalescent COVID-19. The chain links TRBV5-6 to TRBJ1-6; D is perhaps TRBD1 (6 bases). This CDR3 is CASSLDLRGNSPLHF. In DNA form, the CDR3 reads TGTGCCAGCAGCTTAGATTTAAGGGGGAATTCACCCCTCCACTTT. Filled out from reference TRBV5-6 and TRBJ1-6, the complete variable domain reads DAGVTQSPTHLIKTRGQQVTLRCSPKSGHDTVSWYQQALGQGPQFIFQYYEEEERQRGNFPDRFSGHQFPNYSSELNVNALLLGDSALYLCASSLDLRGNSPLHFGNGTRLTVT.